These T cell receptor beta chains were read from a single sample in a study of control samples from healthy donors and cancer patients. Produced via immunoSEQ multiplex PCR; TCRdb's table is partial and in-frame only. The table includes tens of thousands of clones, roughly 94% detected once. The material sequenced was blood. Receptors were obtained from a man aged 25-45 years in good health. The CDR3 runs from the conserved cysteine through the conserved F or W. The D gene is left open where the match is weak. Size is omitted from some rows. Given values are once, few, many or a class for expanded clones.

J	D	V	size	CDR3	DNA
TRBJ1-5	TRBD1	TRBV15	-	CATSRGTGGYSNQPQHF	TGTGCCACCAGCAGGGGGACAGGGGGCTATAGCAATCAGCCCCAGCATTTT
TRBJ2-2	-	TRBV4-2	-	CASSHDPRTGELFF	TGTGCCAGCAGCCACGACCCCAGGACCGGGGAGCTGTTTTTT
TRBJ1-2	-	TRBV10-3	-	CAIRSPMDSVEGYTF	TGTGCCATCAGGAGCCCCATGGATTCTGTAGAAGGCTACACCTTC
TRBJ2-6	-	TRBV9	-	CASSGTFGANVLTF	TGTGCCAGCAGCGGGACGTTTGGGGCCAACGTCCTGACTTTC
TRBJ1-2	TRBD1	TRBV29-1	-	CSVGGQSYGYTF	TGCAGCGTTGGGGGACAGAGCTATGGCTACACCTTC
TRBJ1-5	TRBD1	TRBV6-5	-	CASSLGTGGQPQHF	TGTGCCAGCAGTCTCGGGACAGGGGGTCAGCCCCAGCATTTT
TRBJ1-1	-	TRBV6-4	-	CASSASPGNTEAFF	TGTGCCAGCAGTGCAAGCCCAGGGAACACTGAAGCTTTCTTT
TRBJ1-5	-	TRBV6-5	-	CASSYSFGSNQPQHF	TGTGCCAGCAGTTACTCTTTTGGGAGCAATCAGCCCCAGCATTTT
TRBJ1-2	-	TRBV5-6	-	CASSTRVGYGYTF	TGTGCCAGCAGCACCAGGGTTGGCTATGGCTACACCTTC
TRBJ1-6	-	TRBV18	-	CASSQDSVMNNSPLHF	TGTGCCAGCTCACAGGACAGCGTTATGAATAATTCACCCCTCCACTTT
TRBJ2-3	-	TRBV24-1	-	CATSDLPNPDVSTDTQYF	TGTGCCACCAGTGATTTGCCAAACCCGGATGTGTCGACAGATACGCAGTATTTT
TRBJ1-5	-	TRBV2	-	CASSGQINQPQHF	TGTGCCAGCAGTGGGCAGATCAATCAGCCCCAGCATTTT
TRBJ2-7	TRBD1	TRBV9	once	CASSSRRTGGRSYEQYF	TGTGCCAGCAGCTCCCGCCGGACAGGGGGTAGGTCCTACGAGCAGTACTTC
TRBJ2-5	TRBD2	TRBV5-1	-	CASSLTSGVQETQYF	TGCGCCAGCAGCTTGACTAGCGGGGTCCAAGAGACCCAGTACTTC
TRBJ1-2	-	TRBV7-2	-	CASSSNSGVAGYTF	TGTGCCAGCAGCTCAAACTCAGGGGTTGCAGGCTACACCTTC
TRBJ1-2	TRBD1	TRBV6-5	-	CASSYSTGGESYGYTF	TGTGCCAGCAGTTACTCGACAGGGGGCGAAAGTTATGGCTACACCTTC
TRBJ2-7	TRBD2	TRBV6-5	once	CASSLLTGGRAEQYF	TGTGCCAGCAGTTTATTGACGGGCGGGAGGGCCGAGCAGTACTTC
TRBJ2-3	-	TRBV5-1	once	CASSLLAGGTDTQYF	TGCGCCAGCAGCTTGTTGGCAGGGGGGACAGATACGCAGTATTTT
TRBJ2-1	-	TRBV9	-	CASSGRPDNEQFF	TGTGCCAGCAGCGGAAGACCGGACAATGAGCAGTTCTTC
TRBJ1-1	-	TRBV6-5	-	CANGASRRNTEAFF	TGTGCCAACGGGGCCTCTCGAAGGAACACTGAAGCTTTCTTT
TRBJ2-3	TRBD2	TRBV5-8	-	CASSFLAGVTDTQYF	TGTGCCAGCAGCTTCTTAGCGGGAGTCACAGATACGCAGTATTTT
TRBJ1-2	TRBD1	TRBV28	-	CASSLTVQGAGVDAGYTF	TGTGCCAGCAGTTTAACCGTACAGGGGGCAGGGGTGGATGCGGGCTACACCTTC
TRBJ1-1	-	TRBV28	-	CASRTDRNTEAFF	TGTGCCAGCAGGACAGATCGGAACACTGAAGCTTTCTTT
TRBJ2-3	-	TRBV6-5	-	CASSYSIPSTDTQYF	TGTGCCAGCAGTTACAGCATTCCTAGCACAGATACGCAGTATTTT
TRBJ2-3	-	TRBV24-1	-	CATSDTSTDTQYF	TGTGCCACCAGTGACACTAGCACAGATACGCAGTATTTT
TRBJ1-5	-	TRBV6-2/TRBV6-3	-	CASSYGQTSRGDQPQHF	TGTGCCAGCAGTTACGGTCAGACGTCGCGGGGAGATCAGCCCCAGCATTTT
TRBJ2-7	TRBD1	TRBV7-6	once	CASSPRDSSYEQYF	TGTGCCAGCAGCCCTCGGGACAGCTCCTACGAGCAGTACTTC
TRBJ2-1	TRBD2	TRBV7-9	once	CASSLVSAGGDEQFF	TGTGCCAGCAGCTTAGTATCAGCGGGAGGCGATGAGCAGTTCTTC
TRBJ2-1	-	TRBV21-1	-	CASSRNRVICVVGSYNEQFF	TGTGCCAGCTCTCGTAACAGGGTCATTTGTGTGGTGGGATCCTACAATGAGCAGTTCTTC
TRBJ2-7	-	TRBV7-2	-	CASSFHTADSSYEQYF	TGTGCCAGCAGCTTCCATACAGCGGATAGCTCCTACGAGCAGTACTTC
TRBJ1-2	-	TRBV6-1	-	CASSELQRYGYTF	TGTGCCAGCAGTGAACTCCAGCGGTATGGCTACACCTTC
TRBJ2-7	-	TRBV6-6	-	CASSYRTNYEQYF	TGTGCCAGCAGTTATAGGACAAACTACGAGCAGTACTTC
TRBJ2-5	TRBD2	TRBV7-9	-	CASSSPGRRYQETQYF	TGTGCCAGCAGCTCCCCCGGGAGGCGGTACCAAGAGACCCAGTACTTC
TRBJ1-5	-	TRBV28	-	CASSYADRGHQPQHF	TGTGCCAGCAGTTACGCGGACAGAGGACATCAGCCCCAGCATTTT
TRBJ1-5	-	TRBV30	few	CAWSLARGQPQHF	TGTGCCTGGAGTCTGGCCCGGGGTCAGCCCCAGCATTTT
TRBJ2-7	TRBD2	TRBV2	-	CASSPQGLGNYEQYF	TGTGCCAGCAGTCCTCAAGGACTAGGAAACTACGAGCAGTACTTC
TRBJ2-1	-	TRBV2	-	CASMGVRGNNEQFF	TGTGCCAGCATGGGGGTTAGGGGGAACAATGAGCAGTTCTTC
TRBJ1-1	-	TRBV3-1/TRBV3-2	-	CASSRSGVAEAFF	TGTGCCAGCAGCCGTTCAGGGGTGGCTGAAGCTTTCTTT
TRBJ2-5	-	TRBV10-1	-	CASSESWSRDIQETQYF	TGCGCCAGCAGTGAGTCTTGGAGTCGGGATATTCAAGAGACCCAGTACTTC
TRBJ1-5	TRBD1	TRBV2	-	CASGSSGGSNQPQHF	TGTGCCAGCGGTTCCTCAGGGGGGAGCAATCAGCCCCAGCATTTT
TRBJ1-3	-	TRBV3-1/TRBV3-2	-	CASSQGGNTIYF	TGTGCCAGCAGCCAAGGTGGAAACACCATATATTTT
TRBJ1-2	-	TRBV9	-	CASSVEAGRNGYTF	TGTGCCAGCAGCGTAGAGGCAGGGAGGAATGGCTACACCTTC
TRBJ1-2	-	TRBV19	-	CASRSGNGYTF	TGTGCCAGTAGGTCGGGGAATGGCTACACCTTC
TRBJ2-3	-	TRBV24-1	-	CATSDRSGKPDTQYF	TGTGCCACCAGTGATCGTAGCGGAAAACCAGATACGCAGTATTTT
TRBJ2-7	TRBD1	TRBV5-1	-	CASSIRTGTSSYEQYF	TGCGCCAGCAGCATACGGACAGGGACGTCTTCCTACGAGCAGTACTTC
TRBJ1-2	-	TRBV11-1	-	CASSYYSTEYGYTF	TGTGCCAGCAGCTACTACTCGACGGAGTATGGCTACACCTTC
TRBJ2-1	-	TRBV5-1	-	CASSLGQIYNEQFF	TGCGCCAGCAGCTTGGGACAGATATACAATGAGCAGTTCTTC
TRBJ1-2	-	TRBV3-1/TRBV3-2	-	CASSQGASYGYTF	TGTGCCAGCAGCCAGGGGGCCTCCTATGGCTACACCTTC
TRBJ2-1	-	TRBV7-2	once	CASSLAGSVPNEQFF	TGTGCCAGCAGCTTAGCCGGTAGTGTTCCCAATGAGCAGTTCTTC
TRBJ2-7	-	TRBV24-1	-	CATATGGPTYEQYF	TGTGCCACGGCCACAGGAGGCCCTACCTACGAGCAGTACTTC